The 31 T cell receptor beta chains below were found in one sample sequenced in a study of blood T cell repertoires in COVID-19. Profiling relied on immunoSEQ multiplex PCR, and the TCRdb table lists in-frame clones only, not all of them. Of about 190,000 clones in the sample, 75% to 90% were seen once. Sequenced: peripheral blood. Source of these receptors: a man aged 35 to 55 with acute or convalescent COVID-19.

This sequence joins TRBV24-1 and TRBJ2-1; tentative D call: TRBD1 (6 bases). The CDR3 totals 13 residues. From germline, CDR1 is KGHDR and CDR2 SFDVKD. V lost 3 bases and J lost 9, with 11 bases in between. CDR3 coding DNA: TGTGCCACCAGTGATGCACAGGGTCGTGAGCAGTTCTTC. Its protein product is CATSDAQGREQFF.

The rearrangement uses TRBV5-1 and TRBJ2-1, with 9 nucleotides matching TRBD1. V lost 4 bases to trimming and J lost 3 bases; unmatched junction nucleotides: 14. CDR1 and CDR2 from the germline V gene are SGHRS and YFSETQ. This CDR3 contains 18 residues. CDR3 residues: CASSSDRDRVKFYNEQFF. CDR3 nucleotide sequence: TGCGCCAGCAGCAGTGACCGGGACAGGGTAAAATTCTACAATGAGCAGTTCTTC.

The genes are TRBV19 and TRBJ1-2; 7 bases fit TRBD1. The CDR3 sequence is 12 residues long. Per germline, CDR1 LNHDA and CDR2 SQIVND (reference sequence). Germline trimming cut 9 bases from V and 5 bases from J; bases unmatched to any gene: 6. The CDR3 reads CASDQTGYGYTF. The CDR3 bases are TGTGCCAGCGACCAGACAGGGTATGGCTACACCTTC.

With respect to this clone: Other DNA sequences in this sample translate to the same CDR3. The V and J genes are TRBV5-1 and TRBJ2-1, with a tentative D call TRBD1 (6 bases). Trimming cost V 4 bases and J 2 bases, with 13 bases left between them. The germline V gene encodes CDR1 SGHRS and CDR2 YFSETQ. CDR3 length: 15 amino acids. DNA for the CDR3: TGCGCCAGCAGCCTAGAACAGGGAGCCTACAATGAGCAGTTCTTC. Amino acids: CASSLEQGAYNEQFF.

The CDR3 loop is CASSQDLDISYEQYF. CDR3 nucleotides: TGCGCCAGCAGCCAAGATCTGGACATCTCCTACGAGCAGTACTTC. The chain uses TRBV4-3 and TRBJ2-7; a possible D gene is TRBD1 (5 bases). The germline V and J ends were trimmed by 0 bases and 0 bases, with 9 bases remaining between them. Germline CDR1 reads LGHNA; CDR2 reads YSLEER. The CDR3 extends over 15 amino acids.

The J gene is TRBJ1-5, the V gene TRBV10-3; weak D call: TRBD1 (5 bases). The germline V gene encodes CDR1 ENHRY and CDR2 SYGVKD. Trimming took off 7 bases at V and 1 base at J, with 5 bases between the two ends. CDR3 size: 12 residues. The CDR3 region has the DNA TGTGCCATCAAGGGGAGCAATCAGCCCCAGCATTTT. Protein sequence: CAIKGSNQPQHF.

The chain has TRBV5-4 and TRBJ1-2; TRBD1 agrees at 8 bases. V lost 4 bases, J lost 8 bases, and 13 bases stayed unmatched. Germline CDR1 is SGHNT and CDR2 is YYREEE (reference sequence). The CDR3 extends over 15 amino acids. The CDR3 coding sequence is TGTGCCAGCAGCCCCGACAGGGGTCTTAGTTCGGGCTACACCTTC. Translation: CASSPDRGLSSGYTF.

CDR3 in DNA: TGTGCCAGCTCACCTTCGACAGCGAACCGTCTGAACACTGAAGCTTTCTTT. It yields the protein CASSPSTANRLNTEAFF. The rearrangement joins TRBV18 to TRBJ1-1; D might be TRBD1 (5 bases). CDR3 size: 17 residues. CDR1 is KGHSH, CDR2 LQKENI, per germline. V lost 3 bases to trimming and J lost 0 bases, with 17 bases between them.

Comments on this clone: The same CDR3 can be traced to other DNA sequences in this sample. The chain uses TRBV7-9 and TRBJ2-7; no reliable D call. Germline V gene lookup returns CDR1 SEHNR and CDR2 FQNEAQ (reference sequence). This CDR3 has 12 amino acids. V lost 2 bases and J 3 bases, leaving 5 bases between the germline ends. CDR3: CASSLTGYEQYF. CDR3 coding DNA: TGTGCCAGCAGCTTAACGGGCTACGAGCAGTACTTC.

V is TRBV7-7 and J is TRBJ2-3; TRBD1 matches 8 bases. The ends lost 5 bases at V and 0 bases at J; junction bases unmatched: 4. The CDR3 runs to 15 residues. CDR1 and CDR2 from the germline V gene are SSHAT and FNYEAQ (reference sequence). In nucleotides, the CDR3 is TGTGCCAGCAGCACAGGGGGAACGAGCACAGATACGCAGTATTTT. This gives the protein CASSTGGTSTDTQYF.

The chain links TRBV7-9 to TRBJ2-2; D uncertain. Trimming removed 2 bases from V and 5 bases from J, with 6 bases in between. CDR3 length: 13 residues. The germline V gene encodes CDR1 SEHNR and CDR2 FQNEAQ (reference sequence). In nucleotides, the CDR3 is TGTGCCAGCAGCTTAACAAGTACCGGGGAGCTGTTTTTT. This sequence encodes CASSLTSTGELFF.

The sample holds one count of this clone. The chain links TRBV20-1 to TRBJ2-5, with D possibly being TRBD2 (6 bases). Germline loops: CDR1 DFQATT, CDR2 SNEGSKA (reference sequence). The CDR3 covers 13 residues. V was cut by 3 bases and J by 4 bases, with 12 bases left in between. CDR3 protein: CSASLAARETQYF. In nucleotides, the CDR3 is TGCAGTGCTAGTTTAGCGGCCAGAGAGACCCAGTACTTC.

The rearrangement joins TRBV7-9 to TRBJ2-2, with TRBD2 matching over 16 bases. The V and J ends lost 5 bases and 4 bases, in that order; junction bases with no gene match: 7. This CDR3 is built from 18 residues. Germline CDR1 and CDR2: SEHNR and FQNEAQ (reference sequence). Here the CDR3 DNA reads TGTGCCAGCAGCCGCGGGACTAGCGGGGGGGCCTTCACCGGGGAGCTGTTTTTT. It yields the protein CASSRGTSGGAFTGELFF.

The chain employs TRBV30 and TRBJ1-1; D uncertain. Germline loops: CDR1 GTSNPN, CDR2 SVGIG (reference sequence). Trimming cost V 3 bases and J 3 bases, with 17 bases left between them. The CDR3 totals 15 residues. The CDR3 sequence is CAWSARRGVDTEAFF. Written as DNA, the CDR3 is TGTGCCTGGAGCGCCCGCCGCGGGGTTGACACTGAAGCTTTCTTT.

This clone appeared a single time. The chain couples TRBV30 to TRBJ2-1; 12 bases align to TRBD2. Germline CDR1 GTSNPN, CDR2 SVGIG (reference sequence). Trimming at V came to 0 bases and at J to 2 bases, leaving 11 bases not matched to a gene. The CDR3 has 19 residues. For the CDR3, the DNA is TGTGCCTGGAGTGTAATTGTGCTAGCGGGGGGGGGTGCCTACAATGAGCAGTTCTTC. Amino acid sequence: CAWSVIVLAGGGAYNEQFF.

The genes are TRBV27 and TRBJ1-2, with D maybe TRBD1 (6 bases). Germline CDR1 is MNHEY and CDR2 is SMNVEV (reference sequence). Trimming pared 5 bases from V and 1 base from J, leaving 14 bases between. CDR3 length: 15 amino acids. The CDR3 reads CASSPQGSYNYGYTF. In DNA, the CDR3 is TGTGCCAGCAGTCCCCAGGGGTCTTATAACTATGGCTACACCTTC.

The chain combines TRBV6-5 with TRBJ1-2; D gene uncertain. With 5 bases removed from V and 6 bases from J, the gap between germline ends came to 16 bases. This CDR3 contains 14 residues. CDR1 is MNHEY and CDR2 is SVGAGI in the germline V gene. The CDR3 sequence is CASSPTRSFDGYTF. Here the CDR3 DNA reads TGTGCCAGCAGTCCTACTCGGTCCTTTGATGGCTACACCTTC.

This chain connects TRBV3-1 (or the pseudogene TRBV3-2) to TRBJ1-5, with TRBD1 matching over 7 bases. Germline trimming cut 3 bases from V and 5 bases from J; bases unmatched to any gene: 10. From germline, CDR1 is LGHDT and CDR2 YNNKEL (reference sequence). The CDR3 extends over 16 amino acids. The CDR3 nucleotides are TGTGCCAGCAGCCAGGAGGCAGGGGGGCTCGATCAGCCCCAGCATTTT. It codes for CASSQEAGGLDQPQHF.

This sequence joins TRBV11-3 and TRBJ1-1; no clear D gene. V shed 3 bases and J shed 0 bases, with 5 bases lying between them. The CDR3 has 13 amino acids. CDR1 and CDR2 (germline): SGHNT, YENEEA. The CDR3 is CASSFQVNTEAFF. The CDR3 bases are TGTGCCAGCAGCTTTCAGGTGAACACTGAAGCTTTCTTT.

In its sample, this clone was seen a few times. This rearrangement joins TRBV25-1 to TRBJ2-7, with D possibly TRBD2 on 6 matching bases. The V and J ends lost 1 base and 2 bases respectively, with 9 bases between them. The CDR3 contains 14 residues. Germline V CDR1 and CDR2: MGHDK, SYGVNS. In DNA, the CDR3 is TGTGCCAGCAGTGAATGGGGAGGTACCTACGAGCAGTACTTC. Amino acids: CASSEWGGTYEQYF.

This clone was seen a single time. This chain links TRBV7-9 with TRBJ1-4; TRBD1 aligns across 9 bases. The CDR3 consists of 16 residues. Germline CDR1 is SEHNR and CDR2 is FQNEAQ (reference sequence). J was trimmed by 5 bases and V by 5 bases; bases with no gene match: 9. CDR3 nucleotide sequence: TGTGCCAGCAGCCCATCCTCCGGGACAGGGAATGAAAAACTGTTTTTT. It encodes CASSPSSGTGNEKLFF.

As DNA, the CDR3 is TGCGCCAGCAGTGATGGGACAGGGGGACGATATTCACCCCTCCACTTT. Amino acids: CASSDGTGGRYSPLHF. This chain connects TRBV10-1 to TRBJ1-6; 11 nucleotides agree with TRBD1. Unmatched junction bases numbered 6, after V lost 3 bases and J lost 8 bases. The CDR3 consists of 16 residues. From germline, CDR1 is WNHNN and CDR2 SYGVQD (reference sequence).

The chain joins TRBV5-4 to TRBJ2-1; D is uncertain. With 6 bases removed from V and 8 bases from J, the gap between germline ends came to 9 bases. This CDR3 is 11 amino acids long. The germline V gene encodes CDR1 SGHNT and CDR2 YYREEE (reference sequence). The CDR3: CASTSEDEQFF. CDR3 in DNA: TGTGCCAGCACCAGTGAGGATGAGCAGTTCTTC.

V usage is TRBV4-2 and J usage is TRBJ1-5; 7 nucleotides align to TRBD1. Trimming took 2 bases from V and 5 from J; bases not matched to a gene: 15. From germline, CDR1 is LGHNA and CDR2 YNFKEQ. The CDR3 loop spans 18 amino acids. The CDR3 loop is CASSQKKVRDSPDQPQHF. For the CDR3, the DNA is TGTGCCAGCAGCCAAAAAAAGGTCCGGGACAGCCCCGATCAGCCCCAGCATTTT.

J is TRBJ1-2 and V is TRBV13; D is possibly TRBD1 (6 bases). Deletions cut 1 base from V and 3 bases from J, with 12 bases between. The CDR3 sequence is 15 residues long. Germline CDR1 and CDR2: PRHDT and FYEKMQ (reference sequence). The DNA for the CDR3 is TGTGCCAGCAGCTTAGACAGGGCCCTGGACTATGGCTACACCTTC. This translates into CASSLDRALDYGYTF. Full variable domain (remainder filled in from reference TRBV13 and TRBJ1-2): AAGVIQSPRHLIKEKRETATLKCYPIPRHDTVYWYQQGPGQDPQFLISFYEKMQSDKGSIPDRFSAQQFSDYHSELNMSSLELGDSALYFCASSLDRALDYGYTFGSGTRLTVV.

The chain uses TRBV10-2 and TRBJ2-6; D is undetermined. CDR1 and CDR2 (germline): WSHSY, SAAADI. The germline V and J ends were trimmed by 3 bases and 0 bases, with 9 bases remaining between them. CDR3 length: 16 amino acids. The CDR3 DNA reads TGCGCCAGCAGTGAATCCGCGGACTCTGGGGCCAACGTCCTGACTTTC. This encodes CASSESADSGANVLTF.

The CDR3 sequence is CASSRPDTGTGVAETQYF. Here the CDR3 DNA reads TGTGCCAGCAGCCGACCGGATACCGGGACAGGGGTCGCAGAGACCCAGTACTTC. The J gene is TRBJ2-5, the V gene TRBV4-2; 10 bases map to TRBD1. The V and J ends lost 4 bases and 4 bases, in that order; junction bases with no gene match: 15. The CDR3 is made up of 18 amino acids. The germline gives CDR1 LGHNA, CDR2 YNFKEQ.

In nucleotides, the CDR3 is TGTGCCAGCACGCCTGGGGGACTGCAGCCCCAGCATTTT. It codes for CASTPGGLQPQHF. The chain joins TRBV12-3 or TRBV12-4 to TRBJ1-5; TRBD1 is a possible D gene (5 bases). V lost 7 bases to trimming and J lost 7 bases, with 14 bases between them. This CDR3 spans 13 amino acids.

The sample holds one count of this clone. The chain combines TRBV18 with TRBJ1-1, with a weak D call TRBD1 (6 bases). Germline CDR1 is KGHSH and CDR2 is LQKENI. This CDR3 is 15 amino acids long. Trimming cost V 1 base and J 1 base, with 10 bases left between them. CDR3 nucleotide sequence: TGTGCCAGCTCACCACGACAGGTCCAGAACACTGAAGCTTTCTTT. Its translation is CASSPRQVQNTEAFF.

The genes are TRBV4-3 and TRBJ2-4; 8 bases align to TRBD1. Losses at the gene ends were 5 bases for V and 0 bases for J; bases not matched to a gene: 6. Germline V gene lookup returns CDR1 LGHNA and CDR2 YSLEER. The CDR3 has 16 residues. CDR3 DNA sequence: TGCGCCAGCAGCTCCGGACAGGGACTAGCCAAAAACATTCAGTACTTC. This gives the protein CASSSGQGLAKNIQYF.

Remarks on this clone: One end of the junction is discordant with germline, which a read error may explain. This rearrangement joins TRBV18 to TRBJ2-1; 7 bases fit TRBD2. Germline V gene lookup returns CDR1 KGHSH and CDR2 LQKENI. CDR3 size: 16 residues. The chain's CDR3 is CASSPGGPTSYNEQFF. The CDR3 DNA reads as TGTGCCAGTTCACCGGGGGGTCCTACCTCCTACAATGAGCAGTTCTTC.